Listed below are T cell receptor beta chains from one sample, sequenced in a study of shared clonotypes between healthy human individuals. Assay: immunoSEQ multiplex PCR; the TCRdb copy retains only in-frame clones and omits some. The repertoire holds 2 million to 2.5 million clones, with 90% to 96% as singletons. The specimen was naive CD4+ T cells sorted from blood. The receptors derive from a man between 18 and 35 years old in good health. The CDR3 runs from the conserved cysteine through the conserved F or W. Each record gives: clone size, J gene, V gene, D gene, CDR3 protein, CDR3 DNA. The D gene is left open where the match is weak. Clone size appears in some rows only: once, few, many, or a class for an expanded clone.

. TRBJ2-7 TRBV6-5 . CASARGRDYEQYF TGTGCCAGTGCCCGGGGCAGGGACTACGAGCAGTACTTC
few TRBJ1-1 TRBV28 . CASSTGMNTEAFF TGTGCCAGCAGCACAGGGATGAACACTGAAGCTTTCTTT
. TRBJ2-1 TRBV5-1 TRBD1 CASSLVTTGKNEQFF TGCGCCAGCAGCTTGGTAACGACAGGGAAGAATGAGCAGTTCTTC
. TRBJ2-6 TRBV5-6 . CASSPRSSGANVLTF TGTGCCAGCAGCCCTCGTAGCTCTGGGGCCAACGTCCTGACTTTC
. TRBJ2-1 TRBV7-2 . CASSPGGTSYNEQFF TGTGCCAGCAGCCCAGGGGGGACGTCCTACAATGAGCAGTTCTTC
. TRBJ2-7 TRBV6-1 . CASSEQFGSYEQYF TGTGCCAGCAGTGAACAATTTGGGTCCTACGAGCAGTACTTC
. TRBJ2-1 TRBV28 TRBD1 CASSATGGGEREQFF TGTGCCAGCAGTGCCACAGGGGGCGGAGAAAGGGAGCAGTTCTTC
. TRBJ2-1 TRBV6-1 . CASSKDDRSSYNEQFF TGTGCCAGCAGTAAAGACGACAGAAGCTCCTACAATGAGCAGTTCTTC
. TRBJ2-7 TRBV9 TRBD2 CASSTWTSGYEQYF TGTGCCAGCAGCACCTGGACTAGCGGCTACGAGCAGTACTTC
. TRBJ1-5 TRBV18 TRBD1 CASSPGTGHQPQHF TGTGCCAGCTCACCCGGGACAGGTCATCAGCCCCAGCATTTT
. TRBJ2-1 TRBV9 TRBD2 CASSVGLAGYNEQFF TGTGCCAGCAGCGTTGGACTAGCGGGATACAATGAGCAGTTCTTC
. TRBJ2-5 TRBV27 . CASLKWSGGKETQYF TGTGCCAGCCTCAAGTGGAGCGGCGGGAAAGAGACCCAGTACTTC
. TRBJ2-3 TRBV7-2 TRBD2 CASSLRLAGSTDTQYF TGTGCCAGCAGCCTTAGACTAGCGGGCAGCACAGATACGCAGTATTTT
. TRBJ1-2 TRBV7-9 . CASSQTGVKDYGYTF TGTGCCAGCAGCCAGACAGGCGTAAAAGACTATGGCTACACCTTC
. TRBJ2-3 TRBV7-2 . CASSPYTGDTQYF TGTGCCAGCAGCCCGTACACAGGGGATACGCAGTATTTT
once TRBJ2-5 TRBV5-1 TRBD1 CASSSTGQSRETQYF TGCGCCAGCAGTTCGACGGGACAGTCAAGGGAGACCCAGTACTTC
. TRBJ1-1 TRBV10-3 . CAISEFGTLNTEAFF TGTGCCATCAGTGAGTTTGGGACCCTGAACACTGAAGCTTTCTTT
. TRBJ2-4 TRBV5-1 TRBD2 CASSPLGGSAKNIQYF TGCGCCAGCAGCCCCCTGGGGGGGTCGGCCAAAAACATTCAGTACTTC
once TRBJ1-5 TRBV18 . CASSPGVSQPQHF TGTGCCAGCTCACCAGGGGTAAGTCAGCCCCAGCATTTT
. TRBJ2-7 TRBV29-1 . CSVANDPYEQYF TGCAGCGTTGCAAACGACCCTTACGAGCAGTACTTC
. TRBJ2-1 TRBV5-1 TRBD2 CASSPGGGDYNEQFF TGCGCCAGCAGCCCGGGAGGGGGGGACTACAATGAGCAGTTCTTC
. TRBJ2-7 TRBV7-2 TRBD2 CASSLGPGGPSTYEQYF TGTGCCAGCAGCTTAGGCCCGGGAGGGCCGTCGACCTACGAGCAGTACTTC
. TRBJ1-2 TRBV30 . CAWRARALGRYGYTF TGTGCCTGGAGGGCTAGGGCCCTAGGTCGATATGGCTACACCTTC
. TRBJ1-4 TRBV6-1 . CASSEGRGRRATNEKLFF TGTGCCAGCAGTGAAGGTCGGGGGCGGAGGGCAACTAATGAAAAACTGTTTTTT
. TRBJ1-1 TRBV11-2 . CASSFTARAEAFF TGTGCCAGCAGCTTTACAGCGCGCGCTGAAGCTTTCTTT
. TRBJ1-2 TRBV6-1 TRBD1 CASSEAAGTGGIHRYGYTF TGTGCCAGCAGTGAAGCCGCCGGGACAGGGGGCATCCACCGCTATGGCTACACCTTC
. TRBJ1-4 TRBV6-1 . CASSEALLWGSPSINEKLFF TGTGCCAGCAGTGAAGCGCTTCTCTGGGGCAGCCCGAGTATTAATGAAAAACTGTTTTTT
. TRBJ1-1 TRBV11-2 . CASSLVQGLEAFF TGTGCCAGCAGCTTAGTGCAGGGACTGGAAGCTTTCTTT
. TRBJ2-7 TRBV29-1 . CSGVQGHYPSYEQYF TGCAGCGGGGTACAGGGACACTACCCCTCCTACGAGCAGTACTTC
. TRBJ2-5 TRBV6-6 . CASSYSSGRWQETQYF TGTGCCAGCAGTTACTCGTCAGGGCGCTGGCAGGAGACCCAGTACTTC
. TRBJ1-1 TRBV19 TRBD1 CASLRQGGVSLDEAFF TGTGCCAGCTTAAGACAGGGGGGAGTCTCTTTGGATGAAGCTTTCTTT
once TRBJ1-1 TRBV6-1 . CASSEHPRALEAFF TGTGCCAGCAGTGAACACCCTAGAGCACTTGAAGCTTTCTTT
once TRBJ2-5 TRBV15 TRBD1 CATVRQQGSGETQYF TGTGCCACAGTCCGCCAACAGGGGAGCGGCGAGACCCAGTACTTC
. TRBJ2-3 TRBV2 TRBD1 CASSDRGQSDTQYF TGTGCCAGCTCCGACAGGGGGCAGTCAGATACGCAGTATTTT
. TRBJ1-6 TRBV14 . CASSQLQNSPLHF TGTGCCAGCAGCCAACTACAGAATTCACCCCTCCACTTT
. TRBJ2-3 TRBV11-3 TRBD2 CASSLDCSGGDVGTDTQYF TGTGCCAGCAGCTTAGATTGTAGCGGGGGGGATGTTGGCACAGATACGCAGTATTTT
. TRBJ2-3 TRBV2 TRBD2 CASSELAGNTDTQYF TGTGCCAGCAGTGAACTAGCGGGAAACACAGATACGCAGTATTTT
. TRBJ1-6 TRBV6-5 . CASSPQHIDSPLHF TGTGCCAGCAGTCCCCAGCATATAGATTCACCCCTCCACTTT
. TRBJ1-4 TRBV25-1 . CASSEAGLGNEKLFF TGTGCCAGCAGTGAAGCCGGGTTGGGGAATGAAAAACTGTTTTTT
. TRBJ2-2 TRBV11-2 TRBD2 CASSGAGTGELFF TGTGCCAGCAGCGGAGCGGGAACCGGGGAGCTGTTTTTT
once TRBJ2-7 TRBV20-1 TRBD1 CSASISDRVSF TGCAGTGCTAGTATAAGTGACAGGGTCTCTTTC
. TRBJ2-2 TRBV5-1 . CASSPSEPNTGELFF TGCGCCAGCAGCCCCTCGGAACCGAACACCGGGGAGCTGTTTTTT
. TRBJ2-1 TRBV27 TRBD1 CASSGFGTGVNEQFF TGTGCCAGCAGTGGATTCGGGACAGGGGTTAATGAGCAGTTCTTC
. TRBJ2-1 TRBV4-3 . CASSQEYEVVYEQFF TGCGCCAGCAGCCAAGAGTACGAGGTGGTCTATGAGCAGTTCTTC
. TRBJ1-1 TRBV6-1 TRBD1 CASSPFQGGHTEAFF TGTGCCAGCAGTCCCTTCCAGGGGGGGCACACTGAAGCTTTCTTT
. TRBJ2-7 TRBV4-2 . CASSQVGNTYEQYF TGTGCCAGCAGCCAAGTGGGAAACACCTACGAGCAGTACTTC
. TRBJ1-1 TRBV5-1 . CASSLRSSRDGNTEAFF TGCGCCAGCAGCTTGAGGTCCTCGAGGGACGGAAACACTGAAGCTTTCTTT
. TRBJ1-6 TRBV5-1 TRBD1 CASSSIPGQLYNSPLHF TGCGCCAGCAGCTCAATTCCGGGACAGCTCTATAATTCACCCCTCCACTTT